The 23 T cell receptor beta chains given below trace back to one sample, sequenced in a study of regulatory T cells in long-lasting Graves disease. In building TCR beta libraries, iRepertoire HTBI primers were used together with Arm-PCR of CDR3 regions. TCRdb redid the calling of the multiplex PCR reads with MiXCR, one entry per CDR3 protein. The sample includes about 460,000 distinct CDR3 sequences, around 15% seen only once; the top ten take about a sixth. Time point indicated: newly diagnosed GD, antithyroid drugs for less than 3 months. PBMC-extracted RNA yielded the TCR library. In addition, the sample was reused for a study of T cells in Graves' hyperthyroidism and ophthalmopathy.

Sample: peripheral blood mononuclear cells (PBMCs), taken at new diagnosis, from a patient treated with antithyroid drugs. The receptors stem from a woman in her forties or fifties with Graves disease.

The chain has TRBV24-1 and TRBJ2-2, with D tentatively TRBD2 (7 bases). This CDR3 spans 17 amino acids. Germline-derived CDR1 and CDR2 are KGHDR and SFDVKD. V was clipped by 4 bases and J by 4 bases, with 18 bases between them. The CDR3 bases are TGTGCCACCAGTGAATTGCCGGAGGGGGGGGTCACCGGGGAGCTGTTTTTT. It encodes CATSELPEGGVTGELFF.

This sequence joins TRBV19 and TRBJ2-3; possible D gene TRBD1, 5 bases. The germline gives CDR1 LNHDA, CDR2 SQIVND (reference sequence). CDR3 length equals 16 residues. Trimming took off 6 bases at V and 0 bases at J, with 16 bases between the two ends. CDR3 sequence (DNA): TGTGCCAGTAGCAGGGCAGGCTATTCTAGCACAGATACGCAGTATTTT. It encodes CASSRAGYSSTDTQYF.

This rearrangement joins TRBV5-1 to TRBJ2-3; the D is unclear. Deletions cut 0 bases from V and 0 bases from J, with 11 bases between. CDR3 length: 16 amino acids. Germline values: CDR1 SGHRS, CDR2 YFSETQ. As DNA, the CDR3 is TGCGCCAGCAGCTTGGCGTCTCAGGCAAGCACAGATACGCAGTATTTT. It encodes CASSLASQASTDTQYF.

This clonotype was seen at least ten times. The chain uses TRBV20-1 and TRBJ2-2; D gene unclear. With 7 bases removed from V and 0 bases from J, the gap between germline ends came to 3 bases. The CDR3 totals 11 residues. Per germline, CDR1 DFQATT and CDR2 SNEGSKA (reference sequence). This CDR3 reads CSGSNTGELFF. For the CDR3, the DNA is TGCAGTGGTTCGAACACCGGGGAGCTGTTTTTT.

The V call is TRBV19, the J call TRBJ2-1; 7 bases match TRBD2. The CDR3 loop spans 15 amino acids. Germline lookup yields CDR1 LNHDA and CDR2 SQIVND (reference sequence). The trim removed 6 bases at V and 2 bases at J, leaving 7 bases unmatched. CDR3 amino acids: CASRLASFPYNEQFF. The CDR3 DNA follows: TGTGCCAGTAGACTAGCGAGTTTTCCCTACAATGAGCAGTTCTTC.

This clonotype was recorded many times. The genes are TRBV12-3 or TRBV12-4 and TRBJ1-1, with 9 positions matching TRBD1. The length of the CDR3 is 14 residues. Unmatched junction bases numbered 1, after V lost 4 bases and J lost 1 base. CDR3 in DNA: TGTGCCAGCAGTTGGGACAGGGCGAACACTGAAGCTTTCTTT. Amino acid sequence: CASSWDRANTEAFF.

The chain couples TRBV18 to TRBJ2-2; no clear D. CDR1 is KGHSH and CDR2 is LQKENI in the germline V gene. V was shortened by 3 bases and J by 2 bases, with 13 bases between the two germline ends. The CDR3 loop spans 16 amino acids. The CDR3 DNA sequence: TGTGCCAGCTCACCGGATGGGCAGAGTAACACCGGGGAGCTGTTTTTT. It is translated as CASSPDGQSNTGELFF.

This clonotype was counted at least ten times. The gene calls are TRBV12-3 or TRBV12-4 and TRBJ1-5; D perhaps matches TRBD1 (5 bases). The CDR3 runs 15 residues. V was pared by 4 bases and J by 5 bases, with 15 bases between. CDR3 loop: CASSSSRGPHQPQHF. For the CDR3, the DNA is TGTGCCAGCAGTTCGTCAAGGGGTCCCCATCAGCCCCAGCATTTT.

The gene calls are TRBV3-1 and TRBJ1-2, with 12 bases identical to TRBD1. The ends lost 4 bases at V and 6 bases at J; junction bases unmatched: 3. This CDR3 region has 14 residues. Germline V lookup: CDR1 LGHDT, CDR2 YNNKEL (reference sequence). The CDR3 DNA reads TGTGCCAGCAGCCGGGGACAGGGGGCTGATGGCTACACCTTC. Translated: CASSRGQGADGYTF. Drawing the rest from reference TRBV3-1 and TRBJ1-2, the complete variable domain is DTAVSQTPKYLVTQMGNDKSIKCEQNLGHDTMYWYKQDSKKFLKIMFSYNNKELIINETVPNRFSPKSPDKAHLNLHINSLELGDSAVYFCASSRGQGADGYTFGSGTRLTVV.

This clonotype was seen at least ten times. V is TRBV7-2 and J is TRBJ2-1; 12 nucleotides line up with TRBD1. CDR3 size: 16 residues. Germline V gives CDR1 SGHTA, CDR2 FQGNSA. J was trimmed by 9 bases and V by 1 base; bases with no gene match: 7. The CDR3 nucleotides are TGTGCCAGCAGCTTAGTCGTGGGGACAGGGGGCCTTGAGCAGTTCTTC. Translated: CASSLVVGTGGLEQFF.

This clonotype occurred many times. The chain employs TRBV28 and TRBJ2-3; D is uncertain. The CDR3 has 14 residues. Germline loops: CDR1 MDHEN, CDR2 SYDVKM. The V end was cut by 4 bases, the J end by 2 bases, with 10 bases between. The CDR3 bases are TGTGCCAGCAGTTCCCGACGACACACAGATACGCAGTATTTT. This translates into CASSSRRHTDTQYF.

This clonotype was recorded at least ten times. The chain is built from TRBV5-1 and TRBJ2-7; 9 positions agree with TRBD2. This CDR3 spans 15 amino acids. From germline, CDR1 is SGHRS and CDR2 YFSETQ. V shed 4 bases and J 3 bases; nucleotides not matched to a gene: 8. CDR3 region: CASSPLAGEIYEQYF. The CDR3 nucleotides read TGCGCCAGCAGCCCCTTAGCGGGAGAAATCTACGAGCAGTACTTC.

Comments on this clonotype: Germline and junction disagree at one end, which may indicate a read error. V gene TRBV3-1 combines with J gene TRBJ2-3; 9 bases are a match to TRBD2. There are 15 residues in the CDR3. Germline V gene lookup returns CDR1 LGHDT and CDR2 YNNKEL (reference sequence). The CDR3 protein is CASSQGLAATDAQYF. The CDR3 coding sequence is TGTGCCAGCAGCCAAGGACTAGCGGCCACAGATGCGCAGTATTTT.

The chain is built from TRBV5-5 and TRBJ2-4; TRBD1 agrees at 8 bases. CDR1 is SGHKS and CDR2 is YYEKEE in the germline V gene (reference sequence). This CDR3 is 15 amino acids long. With V trimmed by 0 bases and J by 9 bases, 8 bases remained unmatched. CDR3 in amino acids: CASSLADREVSIQYF. As DNA, the CDR3 is TGTGCCAGCAGCTTGGCGGACAGGGAAGTGAGCATTCAGTACTTC. The full variable domain, with the rest looked up from reference TRBV5-5 and TRBJ2-4, is DAGVTQSPTHLIKTRGQQVTLRCSPISGHKSVSWYQQVLGQGPQFIFQYYEKEERGRGNFPDRFSARQFPNYSSELNVNALLLGDSALYLCASSLADREVSIQYFGAGTRLSVL.

This clonotype was detected many times. This chain joins TRBV30 and TRBJ1-1; perhaps TRBD1 as D (6 bases). V gave up 2 bases and J gave up 4 bases, with 11 bases separating them. This CDR3 contains 13 residues. Germline CDR1 is GTSNPN and CDR2 is SVGIG (reference sequence). The DNA for the CDR3 is TGTGCCTGGAGTCCGGGGGCGCTCACTGAAGCTTTCTTT. Amino acid sequence: CAWSPGALTEAFF.

This clonotype was detected a few times. One base away lies a much larger clone, so this may be a sequencing read error. The chain joins TRBV7-2 to TRBJ1-2; D is perhaps TRBD1 (6 bases). The CDR3 has 15 residues. V was cut by 5 bases and J by 2 bases, with 15 bases left in between. Germline CDR1 reads SGHTA; CDR2 reads FQGNSA. CDR3 loop: CASSPYLGGNYGYTF. The CDR3 nucleotides are TGTGCCAGCAGCCCATACCTAGGGGGGAACTATGGCTACACCTTC.

This clonotype was found many times. The rearrangement links TRBV2 to TRBJ2-7; D unresolved. The CDR3 sequence is 14 residues long. Germline loops: CDR1 SNHLY, CDR2 FYNNEI. V was pared by 2 bases and J by 6 bases, with 14 bases between. This CDR3 reads CASSELSHDVEQYF. The CDR3 DNA reads TGTGCCAGCAGTGAACTTTCCCACGACGTCGAGCAGTACTTC.

V is TRBV29-1 and J is TRBJ2-7; 8 nucleotides agree with TRBD2. From germline, CDR1 is SQVTM and CDR2 ANQGSEA. The V segment lost 5 bases and the J segment 3 bases; nucleotides outside the gene matches: 6. The CDR3 spans 13 residues. The chain's CDR3 is CSVRLAGIYEQYF. For the CDR3, the DNA is TGCAGCGTTCGTTTAGCGGGAATCTACGAGCAGTACTTC.

This clonotype was detected a few times. The rearrangement uses TRBV2 and TRBJ2-7, with TRBD2 matching 8 bases. V lost 7 bases, J lost 3 bases, and 14 bases stayed unmatched. The CDR3 runs 16 residues. Germline V gene sequence: CDR1 SNHLY, CDR2 FYNNEI. In nucleotides, the CDR3 is TGTGCCAGCACCCCAGCCGAGACTAGCGATTACTACGAGCAGTACTTC. Translation gives CASTPAETSDYYEQYF.

This clonotype was counted ten times or more. The V gene is TRBV28, the J gene TRBJ2-7, with D possibly being TRBD1 (5 bases). The CDR3 spans 14 residues. Trimming stripped 3 bases from V and 3 bases from J, with 12 bases between. Germline V CDR1 and CDR2: MDHEN, SYDVKM. The CDR3 DNA follows: TGTGCCAGCAGTTTCCCTTCAGGGTTCTACGAGCAGTACTTC. Encoded protein: CASSFPSGFYEQYF. The full variable domain, its missing parts supplied by reference TRBV28 and TRBJ2-7, is DVKVTQSSRYLVKRTGEKVFLECVQDMDHENMFWYRQDPGLGLRLIYFSYDVKMKEKGDIPEGYSVSREKKERFSLILESASTNQTSMYLCASSFPSGFYEQYFGPGTRLTVT.

This clonotype appeared many times. The chain employs TRBV27 and TRBJ2-7, with 8 bases identical to TRBD2. J gave up 4 bases and V 5 bases, and 10 bases lay outside the gene matches. In germline, CDR1 is MNHEY, CDR2 SMNVEV (reference sequence). The CDR3 spans 15 residues. CDR3 protein: CASSARAGVVYEQYF. The CDR3 coding sequence is TGTGCCAGCAGTGCAAGAGCGGGAGTCGTGTACGAGCAGTACTTC.

This clonotype was counted a few times. The chain uses TRBV10-1 and TRBJ2-3; 9 nucleotides agree with TRBD1. Looked up from germline, CDR1 is WNHNN and CDR2 is SYGVQD (reference sequence). Losses at the gene ends were 2 bases for V and 10 bases for J; bases not matched to a gene: 4. This CDR3 spans 13 amino acids. CDR3 loop: CASSEADRGAQYF. The CDR3 coding sequence is TGCGCCAGCAGTGAGGCGGACAGGGGTGCGCAGTATTTT.

In this sample, this clonotype turned up many times. The CDR3 DNA reads as TGTGCCAGCAGCCCTTACCGCTTGGGAGAGAACTATGGCTACACCTTC. This sequence encodes CASSPYRLGENYGYTF. The rearrangement uses TRBV7-2 and TRBJ1-2; D remains ambiguous. In germline, CDR1 is SGHTA, CDR2 FQGNSA. Trimming took 5 bases from V and 2 from J, leaving 18 bases between them. The CDR3 extends over 16 amino acids.